This T cell receptor (beta chain) appears in the sequencing data of a study of CD8+CD57+ T cells in acquired aplastic anemia. As for the study in general: The sorted CD4+ and CD8+ cells yielded an average about 3.3 ug of DNA. Study findings and constraints: CD8+ Simpson's diversity did not differ significantly between patients and controls. A set of twenty-nine CD8+ CDR3 sequences was shared between patients and controls, and these sequences appeared highly expressed in patients.

This CDR3 is built from 14 residues. The junction had 11 bases not matched to a gene; V was cut back by 11 bases and J by 3 bases. CDR1 and CDR2 from the germline V gene are KGHDR and SFDVKD. Genomic DNA was employed as the template in profiling TCR beta VDJ and CDR3. TCRdb ran MiXCR on the reads and lists one entry per CDR3 protein. The sample holds under 500,000 distinct CDR3 sequences, less than 35% seen once. This clonotype has just a few counts. Its antigen is as yet unknown. Patients chosen for sequencing had shown CD8+CD57+ cell expansion by flow cytometry. None of the patients had been given any therapy when their blood was sampled.

The chain recombines TRBV24-1 with TRBJ2-7; 8 bases match TRBD1. Sequencing input: sorted CD4+, CD8+, or CD8+CD57+ T cells (not recorded which) from PBMCs. The source of this sequence is a human donor with aplastic anemia. This CDR3 is CASSPTGGLYEQYF. DNA of the CDR3: TGTGCCAGCAGCCCCACAGGGGGACTCTACGAGCAGTACTTC.